This T cell receptor beta chain was retrieved from a study of T cells expressing NK-cell markers. Across the whole study: Seven of eight sequenced donors tested HCMV-seropositive; one tested seronegative. Study-level results: The contribution of dominant NKG2C+ clonotypes to CD8+ T cells in about 6 donors was roughly 1.0-7.5%.

Germline assignment: CDR1 SGHAT and CDR2 FQNNGV. There are 13 residues in the CDR3. TCRdb reprocessed the 5' RACE reads; each CDR3 protein has one entry and no DNA is given. Its table records 150,000 to 200,000 distinct CDR3 sequences. As to this clonotype: No antigen is known for it.

The chain recombines TRBV11-2 with TRBJ2-3. What was sequenced was blood T cells: a sorted CD56 or NKG2C T cell subset, CD4+ or CD8+ T cells, or bulk PBMC T cells (not recorded which). The receptor was isolated from a woman between 18 and 69 years old in good health. CDR3 in amino acids: CASSFTLADTQYF.